The clone carrying this T cell receptor beta chain turned up a few times. Its antigen is not identified. The sample originates from a study of T cell clones after liver transplantation. Study summary: Tolerance: complete withdrawal held at least one year, liver enzymes staying within twice normal.

Overall study results and limits: Post-transplant time points were not standardized, so conclusions are preliminary.

Germline V gene data show CDR1 as MDHEN and CDR2 as SYDVKM. The CDR3 totals 15 residues. V lost 6 bases and J lost 4; bases outside the gene matches: 7. Produced via immunoSEQ multiplex PCR; TCRdb's table is partial and in-frame only. The sample includes about 1,200 clones, around 53% of them seen just once. Sequencing of dividing CFSE-low cells from the MLR defined alloreactive TCRbeta sequences. Graft donor PBMCs, splenocytes, lymph-node cells, or third-party PBMCs stimulated pre-transplant recipient cells. The specimen sequenced was CD4+ T cells from cultured PBMCs. This receptor was identified in a human patient who received a liver transplant. Some T cells may arise from the graft donor. This rearrangement joins TRBV28 to TRBJ1-2, with TRBD1 matching 11 bases. CDR3 region: CASRESGTGGYGYTF. CDR3 DNA: TGTGCCAGCAGGGAATCCGGGACAGGGGGCTATGGCTACACCTTC.